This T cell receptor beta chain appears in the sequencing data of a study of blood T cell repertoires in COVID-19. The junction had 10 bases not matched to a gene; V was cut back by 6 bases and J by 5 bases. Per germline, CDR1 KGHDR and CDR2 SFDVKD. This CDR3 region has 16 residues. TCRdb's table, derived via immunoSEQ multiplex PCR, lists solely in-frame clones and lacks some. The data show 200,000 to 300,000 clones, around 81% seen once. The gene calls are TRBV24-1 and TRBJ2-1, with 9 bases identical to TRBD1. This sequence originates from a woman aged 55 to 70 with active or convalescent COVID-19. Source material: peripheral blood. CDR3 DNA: TGTGCCACCAGTCGCCACCGGGACAGGGACGACAATGAGCAGTTCTTC. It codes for CATSRHRDRDDNEQFF.